Listed below are T cell receptor beta chains from one sample, sequenced in a study of shared clonotypes between healthy human individuals. Sequencing was performed with immunoSEQ multiplex PCR; in TCRdb, only in-frame clones are kept and a portion is missing. Counted here are more than 1,200,000 clones, approximately 98.5% occurring once; the ten biggest clones make up around 0.38%. The sequencing sample was made of naive CD4+ T cells sorted from blood. The source is a man under 40 in good health. Both conserved end residues are part of each CDR3. A D gene is named only where the DNA matches it firmly. Clone size, where shown, is once, few, many, or a class for clones that have expanded.

cdr3_aa cdr3_nt d_call clone_size j_call v_call cdr3_length
CASSELGYNYGYTF TGTGCCAGCAGTGAGTTGGGATACAACTATGGCTACACCTTC . . TRBJ1-2 TRBV2 14
CASSGQGALEKLFF TGCGCCAGCAGCGGACAGGGGGCGCTTGAAAAACTGTTTTTT TRBD1 . TRBJ1-4 TRBV5-1 14
CASSVWTGLPDEQFF TGTGCCAGCAGCGTATGGACCGGGCTGCCCGATGAGCAGTTCTTC . . TRBJ2-1 TRBV9 15
CASSLLGDRGSYEQYF TGCGCCAGCAGCTTGCTCGGGGACAGGGGTTCTTACGAGCAGTACTTC TRBD1 . TRBJ2-7 TRBV5-1 16
CASSRQDYYQETQYF TGTGCCAGCAGCCGACAGGACTACTACCAAGAGACCCAGTACTTC . . TRBJ2-5 TRBV9 15
CASRNAGGSSYEQYF TGTGCCAGCAGGAATGCGGGGGGGAGCTCCTACGAGCAGTACTTC TRBD2 . TRBJ2-7 TRBV5-5 15
CASSLPGQKNTEAFF TGTGCCAGCAGCCTCCCGGGACAGAAGAACACTGAAGCTTTCTTT TRBD1 . TRBJ1-1 TRBV28 15
CASRFQREAWEQFF TGTGCCAGCCGCTTTCAGCGGGAGGCTTGGGAGCAGTTCTTC TRBD2 . TRBJ2-1 TRBV5-4 14
CASSLVAGEQYF TGTGCCAGCAGCTTGGTGGCCGGCGAGCAGTACTTC . . TRBJ2-7 TRBV5-6 12
CASSRTGTSTDTQYF TGTGCCAGCAGCAGAACCGGGACAAGCACAGATACGCAGTATTTT . . TRBJ2-3 TRBV11-3 15
CASSLQGGSLEQYF TGTGCCAGCAGCTTGCAGGGGGGTAGCCTTGAGCAGTACTTC . . TRBJ2-7 TRBV5-4 14
CASVFWSSGSLYEQYF TGTGCCAGTGTCTTTTGGTCTAGCGGGAGCCTCTACGAGCAGTACTTC TRBD2 . TRBJ2-7 TRBV19 16
CASSRLAGLNNEQFF TGTGCCAGCAGCCGACTAGCGGGACTGAACAATGAGCAGTTCTTC TRBD2 . TRBJ2-1 TRBV7-8 15
CASSVDFFSYEQYF TGCGCCAGCAGCGTGGACTTTTTCTCCTACGAGCAGTACTTC . . TRBJ2-7 TRBV5-1 14
CSGTGTLRSTEAFF TGCAGCGGTACCGGGACCCTCCGAAGCACTGAAGCTTTCTTT . . TRBJ1-1 TRBV29-1 14
CASSRVAGRGGGEQYF TGTGCCAGCAGTCGAGTAGCGGGACGTGGAGGCGGCGAGCAGTACTTC TRBD2 . TRBJ2-7 TRBV28 16
CASSPVVRGTYGYTF TGTGCCAGCAGCCCGGTTGTGAGGGGCACCTATGGCTACACCTTC . . TRBJ1-2 TRBV14 15
CASSKQPGPTSYEQYF TGTGCCAGCAGTAAACAACCGGGACCGACCTCCTACGAGCAGTACTTC . . TRBJ2-7 TRBV2 16
CASSVQDGGYTF TGTGCCAGCAGTGTACAGGACGGGGGCTACACCTTC . . TRBJ1-2 TRBV6-4 12
CASSNPPVPEKAFF TGTGCCAGTAGCAACCCCCCGGTCCCGGAGAAAGCTTTCTTT . . TRBJ1-1 TRBV19 14
CASGLVTGGNTEAFF TGTGCTAGTGGTTTGGTTACAGGGGGGAACACTGAAGCTTTCTTT TRBD1 . TRBJ1-1 TRBV12-5 15
CASGPPYEQYF TGTGCTAGTGGCCCCCCTTACGAGCAGTACTTC . once TRBJ2-7 TRBV12-5 11
CASSEWVKGLFFLSGYTF TGTGCCAGCAGTGAATGGGTAAAGGGGTTGTTTTTTCTGAGTGGCTACACCTTC . . TRBJ1-2 TRBV6-1 18
CASSFLHTDTQYF TGTGCCAGCAGCTTTCTACATACAGATACGCAGTATTTT . . TRBJ2-3 TRBV7-2 13
CASSFGLEDEQYF TGCGCCAGCAGCTTCGGGTTAGAGGACGAGCAGTACTTC . . TRBJ2-7 TRBV5-1 13
CASFAGGSAGELFF TGTGCCAGCTTTGCAGGGGGAAGCGCCGGGGAGCTGTTTTTT TRBD1 . TRBJ2-2 TRBV28 14
CASSSGIAEQFF TGTGCCAGCAGCTCCGGGATCGCTGAGCAGTTCTTC . . TRBJ2-1 TRBV6-5 12